This T cell receptor (beta chain) was sequenced for a study of Tregs in tolerant kidney transplant recipients. Study context: The nonmyeloablative bone marrow transplants came from related graft donors, with transient mixed chimerism. The study, taken as a whole, reports: In tolerant patients, donor-specific Tregs outgrew total Tregs, suggesting antigen-driven expansion. Biological reproducibility was not directly addressed, but technical replication error appeared minimal.

TCRdb's table, derived via immunoSEQ multiplex PCR, lists solely in-frame clones and lacks some. The table lists around 98,000 clones, 80% to 95% of them singletons. Germline V gene sequence: CDR1 SGHTA, CDR2 FQGNSA. CDR3 length: 18 residues. Between the trimmed V and J ends, which lost 2 bases and 1 base, there was a span of 21 bases. Unstimulated Tregs (CD4+CD25+CD127-) and CD4+CD25- non-Tregs were sorted from PBMCs. Comment on this clone: Its matching antigen is unknown.

Sequenced here: CD4+ T cells from blood, sampled before the transplant. The chain is built from TRBV7-2 and TRBJ2-7, with D possibly matching TRBD1 (6 bases). This receptor was identified in a human donor who received a combined kidney and bone marrow transplant. CDR3 DNA: TGTGCCAGCAGCTTAAACGTTGGTGTGGACAGAGATTCCTACGAGCAGTACTTC. This encodes CASSLNVGVDRDSYEQYF.